This entry lists 22 T cell receptor beta chains sequenced from one sample in a study of T cell responses to AZD1222 COVID-19 vaccine. TCRdb keeps only in-frame clones here, not all; method: immunoSEQ multiplex PCR. The table has about 140,000 clones, roughly 89% seen once; the top ten hold approximately 1.5%. The material was peripheral blood, obtained on day 0 of AZD1222 vaccination. The origin of the receptors is an adult in good health.

The chain combines TRBV24-1 with TRBJ2-5; 10 bases agree with TRBD2. J lost 2 bases, V lost 12 bases, and 5 bases had no gene match. The CDR3 is 13 residues long. CDR1 and CDR2 (germline): KGHDR, SFDVKD. In DNA, the CDR3 is TGTGCCGCGAATAGCGGGGGGCAAGAGACCCAGTACTTC. This gives the protein CAANSGGQETQYF.

The J gene is TRBJ1-1, the V gene TRBV19; D unclear. Trimming pared 5 bases from V and 5 bases from J, leaving 9 bases between. The CDR3 runs to 12 residues. Per the germline V gene, CDR1 is LNHDA and CDR2 is SQIVND (reference sequence). CDR3: CASSFLETEAFF. CDR3 sequence (DNA): TGTGCCAGTAGTTTCTTAGAGACTGAAGCTTTCTTT.

The chain combines TRBV18 with TRBJ2-7; D is undetermined. CDR1 is KGHSH and CDR2 is LQKENI in the germline V gene. The CDR3 runs to 12 residues. Trimming removed 3 bases at V and 4 bases at J, with 7 bases between. CDR3 DNA: TGTGCCAGCTCACCTCAACGGTACGAGCAGTACTTC. This codes for CASSPQRYEQYF.

Concerning this clone itself: The same CDR3 can be traced to other DNA sequences in this sample. The rearrangement links TRBV18 to TRBJ1-3, with D uncertain. Between the trimmed V and J ends, which lost 3 bases and 0 bases, there was a span of 9 bases. The CDR3 sequence is 15 residues long. Per the germline V gene, CDR1 is KGHSH and CDR2 is LQKENI. CDR3 nucleotide sequence: TGTGCCAGCTCACCTACTGGAGGCTCTGGAAACACCATATATTTT. This codes for CASSPTGGSGNTIYF. Drawing the rest from reference TRBV18 and TRBJ1-3, the complete variable domain is NAGVMQNPRHLVRRRGQEARLRCSPMKGHSHVYWYRQLPEEGLKFMVYLQKENIIDESGMPKERFSAEFPKEGPSILRIQQVVRGDSAAYFCASSPTGGSGNTIYFGEGSWLTVV.

The J gene is TRBJ2-7, the V gene TRBV6-5, with a tentative D call TRBD2 (6 bases). Germline CDR1 reads MNHEY; CDR2 reads SVGAGI. The CDR3 totals 13 residues. Trimming left V 0 bases short and J 11 bases short, with 14 bases between. Here the CDR3 DNA reads TGTGCCAGCAGTTACTCCCGGGACTTTTTGGAGTACTTC. This codes for CASSYSRDFLEYF.

The genes are TRBV5-1 and TRBJ2-2; 15 bases fit TRBD2. The CDR3 is 18 amino acids. Germline V gives CDR1 SGHRS, CDR2 YFSETQ. Trimming removed 4 bases from V and 4 bases from J; junction bases left unmatched: 8. The CDR3 nucleotides are TGCGCCAGCAGCCTGGGGGGACTAGCGGGAGGCCTCACCGGGGAGCTGTTTTTT. It codes for CASSLGGLAGGLTGELFF.

The chain couples TRBV27 to TRBJ1-1; D gene uncertain. The germline V gene encodes CDR1 MNHEY and CDR2 SMNVEV (reference sequence). There are 13 residues in the CDR3. Trimming removed 5 bases from V and 4 bases from J, with 11 bases in between. CDR3 nucleotides: TGTGCCAGCAGTGAGAGGGAGGCCACTGAAGCTTTCTTT. Its protein is CASSEREATEAFF.

V usage is TRBV28 and J usage is TRBJ2-3; 8 nucleotides align to TRBD1. Per the germline V gene, CDR1 is MDHEN and CDR2 is SYDVKM. The V and J ends lost 5 bases and 4 bases, in that order; junction bases with no gene match: 5. The CDR3 has 14 residues. CDR3 in amino acids: CASSTLQGADTQYF. Written as DNA, the CDR3 is TGTGCCAGCAGTACACTACAGGGGGCAGATACGCAGTATTTT.

The chain is built from TRBV19 and TRBJ2-1, with 12 bases identical to TRBD2. The V segment lost 1 base and the J segment 5 bases; nucleotides outside the gene matches: 6. Germline V CDR1 and CDR2: LNHDA, SQIVND (reference sequence). The length of the CDR3 is 17 residues. The CDR3 region has the DNA TGTGCCAGTAGTATAGGAGGGACTAGCGGGTGGAACAATGAGCAGTTCTTC. This gives the protein CASSIGGTSGWNNEQFF.

The rearrangement links TRBV19 to TRBJ1-5, with no clear D. The CDR3 loop spans 12 amino acids. V was trimmed by 5 bases and J by 6 bases, leaving 8 bases between them. CDR1 is LNHDA, CDR2 SQIVND, per germline (reference sequence). The CDR3 bases are TGTGCCAGTAGTCTTCTTCGTCAGCCCCAGCATTTT. Residues: CASSLLRQPQHF.

The V and J genes are TRBV9 and TRBJ1-2; the D gene is possibly TRBD1 (6 bases). Germline V gives CDR1 SGDLS, CDR2 YYNGEE. The germline V and J ends were trimmed by 3 bases and 2 bases, with 17 bases remaining between them. The CDR3 has 16 amino acids. The CDR3 nucleotides are TGTGCCAGCAGCGCAAATAACAGGGATGCGAACTATGGCTACACCTTC. This translates into CASSANNRDANYGYTF. Supplemented by reference TRBV9 and TRBJ1-2, the full variable domain reads DSGVTQTPKHLITATGQRVTLRCSPRSGDLSVYWYQQSLDQGLQFLIQYYNGEERAKGNILERFSAQQFPDLHSELNLSSLELGDSALYFCASSANNRDANYGYTFGSGTRLTVV.

The rearrangement joins TRBV12-2 to TRBJ1-5; whether TRBD1, the table's D call, matches the DNA was not checked. TRBV12-2 constitutes a pseudogene. The CDR3 extends over 16 amino acids. CDR3 sequence: CASRLACDRRGQPQHF. In DNA form, the CDR3 reads TGTGCAAGTCGCTTAGCGTGTGACAGGAGAGGACAGCCCCAGCATTTT.

The chain links TRBV6-5 to TRBJ1-2, with D possibly TRBD1 on 5 matching bases. V was clipped by 4 bases and J by 8 bases, with 14 bases between them. The CDR3 has 13 amino acids. Per germline, CDR1 MNHEY and CDR2 SVGAGI. The CDR3 reads CASSSRDPWGYTF. The DNA of the CDR3 is TGTGCCAGCAGTTCCCGGGACCCGTGGGGCTACACCTTC.

The chain is built from TRBV27 and TRBJ2-7; 7 positions match TRBD2. V lost 11 bases and J lost 7; bases outside the gene matches: 14. The CDR3 covers 13 residues. CDR1 MNHEY and CDR2 SMNVEV come from the germline V gene (reference sequence). CDR3 sequence (DNA): TGTGCCTCCTCCCCGGGGGGTTCGGGTGAGCAGTACTTC. Translation: CASSPGGSGEQYF.

This clone came up a few times. The rearrangement uses TRBV2 and TRBJ1-2, with 9 bases fitting TRBD1. The V segment lost 4 bases and the J segment 3 bases; nucleotides outside the gene matches: 6. The CDR3 sequence is 15 residues long. CDR1 and CDR2 (germline): SNHLY, FYNNEI. The CDR3 loop reads CASSGGQGGDYGYTF. In nucleotides, the CDR3 is TGTGCCAGCAGTGGGGGACAGGGCGGGGACTATGGCTACACCTTC.

The chain combines TRBV18 with TRBJ2-4; perhaps D is TRBD1 or TRBD2 (5 bases each). CDR1 KGHSH and CDR2 LQKENI come from the germline V gene. The V end lost 3 bases, the J end lost 1 base, and 13 bases lay between the germline ends. The CDR3 totals 16 residues. DNA for the CDR3: TGTGCCAGCTCACCTTTGCTCCGGGACGCCAAAAACATTCAGTACTTC. Its protein is CASSPLLRDAKNIQYF.

V and J are TRBV15 and TRBJ2-7; D gene ambiguous. CDR1 and CDR2 from the germline V gene are LNHNV and YYDKDF (reference sequence). The CDR3 length is 12 residues. V was cut by 6 bases and J by 2 bases, with 8 bases left in between. The CDR3 nucleotides are TGTGCCACCAGTCATAGTCCCTACGAGCAGTACTTC. It encodes CATSHSPYEQYF.

The V call is TRBV19, the J call TRBJ1-2; D unresolved. From germline, CDR1 is LNHDA and CDR2 SQIVND (reference sequence). This CDR3 is built from 11 residues. Between the trimmed V and J ends, which lost 3 bases and 6 bases, there was a span of 5 bases. CDR3 sequence (DNA): TGTGCCAGTAGTATGGCAGATGGCTACACCTTC. Translating it yields CASSMADGYTF.

The genes are TRBV12-5 and TRBJ1-1; D gene unclear. V lost 2 bases and J lost 0, with 7 bases in between. Germline loops: CDR1 LGHNT, CDR2 FRNRAP. The CDR3 contains 14 residues. The CDR3 coding sequence is TGTGCTAGTGGTTTGACCAGAGTGAACACTGAAGCTTTCTTT. As protein: CASGLTRVNTEAFF.

The chain uses TRBV27 and TRBJ1-5; 8 positions match TRBD1. Germline CDR1 MNHEY, CDR2 SMNVEV (reference sequence). The CDR3 has 17 amino acids. V was clipped by 4 bases and J by 3 bases; unmatched bases: 11. This CDR3 is CASSSFRDRGDNQPQHF. DNA of the CDR3: TGTGCCAGCAGTTCTTTCCGAGACAGGGGCGACAATCAGCCCCAGCATTTT.

The rearrangement uses TRBV6-1 and TRBJ2-7, with D maybe TRBD2 (6 bases). The length of the CDR3 is 15 residues. V gave up 2 bases and J gave up 2 bases, with 13 bases separating them. The germline gives CDR1 MNHNS, CDR2 SASEGT. CDR3 protein: CASSERRGEAYEQYF. DNA for the CDR3: TGTGCCAGCAGTGAACGGCGGGGAGAAGCCTACGAGCAGTACTTC.

This clone came up once. The V gene is TRBV5-4, the J gene TRBJ2-2, with D perhaps given as TRBD1 or TRBD2 (7 bases each). V lost 3 bases and J 5 bases, leaving 17 bases between the germline ends. Germline V gene lookup returns CDR1 SGHNT and CDR2 YYREEE (reference sequence). The CDR3 has 16 amino acids. CDR3 nucleotide sequence: TGTGCCAGCAGCTCCCCAGGGGGGGCGCTTACCGGGGAGCTGTTTTTT. Translated, it gives CASSSPGGALTGELFF.